The clone carrying this T cell receptor (beta chain) showed up just a few times. Antigen: not known. This CDR3 contains 17 residues. Germline V gives CDR1 SGHTA, CDR2 FQGNSA. J was trimmed by 5 bases and V by 1 base; bases with no gene match: 7. The sample originates from a study of spatial heterogeneity in lung cancer. At the level of the study: Among detected sequences, beta-chain ones consistently exceeded alpha-chain ones in number.

The time point was: sample taken at primary tumor resection. No cell sorting; template was whole RNA from tumor, lung tissue or PBMC. The 60 to 90 donors had untreated early-stage non-small cell lung cancer. Every individual TCR cDNA molecule carried its own unique molecular identifier, which allowed correction of PCR and sequencing errors. TCRdb used MiXCR to reprocess the 5' RACE reads, holding one entry per CDR3 protein. The data show tens of thousands of distinct CDR3 sequences, with approximately 12% seen just once and approximately 39% held by the top ten. Findings and caveats of the study: Expanded tumor TCRs that were ubiquitous appeared in blood more at resection than follow-up.

This chain joins TRBV7-2 and TRBJ2-3; 12 positions agree with TRBD2. The sample in question was PBMCs, obtained at surgery. This TCR was recovered from a male donor with early-stage non-small cell lung cancer. Here the CDR3 DNA reads TGTGCCAGCAGCTTAGAGGCGACTAGCGGGAGTCAAGATACGCAGTATTTT. It specifies CASSLEATSGSQDTQYF.